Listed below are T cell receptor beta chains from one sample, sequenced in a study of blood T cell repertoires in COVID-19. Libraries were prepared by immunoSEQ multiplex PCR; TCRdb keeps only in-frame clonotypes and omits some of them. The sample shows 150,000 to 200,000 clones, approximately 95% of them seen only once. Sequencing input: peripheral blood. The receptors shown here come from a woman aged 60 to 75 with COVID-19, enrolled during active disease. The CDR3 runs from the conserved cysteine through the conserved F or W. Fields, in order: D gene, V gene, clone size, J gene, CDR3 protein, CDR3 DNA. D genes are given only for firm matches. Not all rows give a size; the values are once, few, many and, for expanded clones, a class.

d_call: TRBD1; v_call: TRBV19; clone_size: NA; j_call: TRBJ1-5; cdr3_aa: CASSKTGTGDSNQPQHF; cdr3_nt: TGTGCCAGTAGTAAAACAGGGACAGGCGATAGCAATCAGCCCCAGCATTTT
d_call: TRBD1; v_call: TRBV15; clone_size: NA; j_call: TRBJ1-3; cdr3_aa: CATSRDGTVGNTIYF; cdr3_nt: TGTGCCACCAGCAGAGATGGGACAGTTGGAAACACCATATATTTT
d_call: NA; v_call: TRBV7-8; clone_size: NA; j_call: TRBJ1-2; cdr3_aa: CASSFQQGEGYTF; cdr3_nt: TGTGCCAGCAGCTTTCAACAGGGTGAGGGCTACACCTTC
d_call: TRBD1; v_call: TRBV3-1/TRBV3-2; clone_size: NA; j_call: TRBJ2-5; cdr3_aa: CASSQGKGQGQETQYF; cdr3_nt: TGTGCCAGCAGCCAAGGAAAGGGACAGGGACAAGAGACCCAGTACTTC
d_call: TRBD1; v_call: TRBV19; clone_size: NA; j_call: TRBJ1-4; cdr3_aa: CASSIGQGGEKLFF; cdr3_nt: TGTGCCAGTAGTATTGGACAGGGGGGTGAAAAACTGTTTTTT
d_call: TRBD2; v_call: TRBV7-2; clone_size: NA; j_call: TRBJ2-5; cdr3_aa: CASSHSIAGVRETQYF; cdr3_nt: TGTGCCAGCAGCCACTCAATAGCGGGGGTACGGGAGACCCAGTACTTC
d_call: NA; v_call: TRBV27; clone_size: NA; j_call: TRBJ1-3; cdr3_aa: CASSLVFRGGNTIYF; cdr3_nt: TGTGCCAGCAGTTTAGTGTTCAGGGGCGGAAACACCATATATTTT
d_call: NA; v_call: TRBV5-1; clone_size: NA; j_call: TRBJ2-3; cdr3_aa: CASSARLTDTQYF; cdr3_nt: TGCGCCAGCAGCGCAAGACTCACAGATACGCAGTATTTT
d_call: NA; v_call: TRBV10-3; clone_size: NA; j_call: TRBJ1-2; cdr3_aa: CAISETGYYGYTF; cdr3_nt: TGTGCCATCAGTGAGACAGGATACTATGGCTACACCTTC
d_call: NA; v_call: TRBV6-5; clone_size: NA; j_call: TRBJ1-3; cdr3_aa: CASSYSSVEGTIYF; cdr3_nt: TGTGCCAGCAGTTACTCGTCTGTGGAGGGCACCATATATTTT
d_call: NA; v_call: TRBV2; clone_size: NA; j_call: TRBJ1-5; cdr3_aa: CASSVDTPRPQHF; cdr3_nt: TGTGCCAGCAGTGTAGACACGCCGCGGCCCCAGCATTTT
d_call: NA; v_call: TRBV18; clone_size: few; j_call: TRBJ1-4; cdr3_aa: CASSPAPPRTANEKLFF; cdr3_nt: TGTGCCAGCTCACCAGCCCCCCCGAGAACGGCTAATGAAAAACTGTTTTTT
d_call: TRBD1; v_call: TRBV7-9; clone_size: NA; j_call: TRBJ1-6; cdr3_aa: CASSSTHRGPLSPLHF; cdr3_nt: TGTGCCAGCAGCTCGACGCACAGGGGACCCCTTTCACCCCTCCACTTT
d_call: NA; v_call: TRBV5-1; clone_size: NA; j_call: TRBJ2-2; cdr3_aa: CASSSVSGRTGTGELFF; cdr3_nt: TGCGCCAGCAGTAGCGTATCCGGACGGACGGGCACCGGGGAGCTGTTTTTT
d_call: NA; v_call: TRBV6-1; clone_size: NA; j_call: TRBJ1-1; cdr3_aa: CASSENTMNTEAFF; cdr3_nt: TGTGCCAGCAGTGAAAACACAATGAACACTGAAGCTTTCTTT
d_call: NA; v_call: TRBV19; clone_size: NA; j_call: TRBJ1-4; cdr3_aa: CASSKSSRRGINEKLFF; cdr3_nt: TGTGCCAGTAGTAAAAGTTCAAGAAGGGGGATTAATGAAAAACTGTTTTTT
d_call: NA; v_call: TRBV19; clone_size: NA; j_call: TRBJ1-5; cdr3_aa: CASSRTAYSNQPQHF; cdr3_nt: TGTGCCAGTAGCCGGACAGCTTATAGCAATCAGCCCCAGCATTTT
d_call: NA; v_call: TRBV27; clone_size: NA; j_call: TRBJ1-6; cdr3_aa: CASRSTGYSSPLHF; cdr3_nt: TGTGCCAGCCGGAGTACAGGATATTCATCACCCCTCCACTTT
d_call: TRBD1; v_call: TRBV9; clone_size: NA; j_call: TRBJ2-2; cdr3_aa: CASSVGTGPNTGELFF; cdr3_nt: TGTGCCAGCAGCGTAGGGACAGGGCCTAACACCGGGGAGCTGTTTTTT
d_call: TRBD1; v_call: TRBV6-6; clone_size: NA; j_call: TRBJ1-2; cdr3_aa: CASRTDRIDNYGYTF; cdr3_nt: TGTGCCAGCAGGACGGACAGGATCGATAACTATGGCTACACCTTC
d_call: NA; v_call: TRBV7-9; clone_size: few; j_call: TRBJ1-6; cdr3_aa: CASSLGFRTEDNSPLHF; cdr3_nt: TGTGCCAGCAGCTTAGGATTCCGGACAGAGGATAATTCACCCCTCCACTTT
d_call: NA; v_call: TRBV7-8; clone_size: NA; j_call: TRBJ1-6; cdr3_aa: CASSTRGGAGNSPLHF; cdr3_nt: TGTGCCAGCAGCACCAGAGGTGGCGCGGGGAATTCACCCCTCCACTTT
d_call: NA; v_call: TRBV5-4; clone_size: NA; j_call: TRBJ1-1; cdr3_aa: CASSLGQGRMNTEAFF; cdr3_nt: TGTGCCAGCAGCTTGGGGCAGGGCAGGATGAACACTGAAGCTTTCTTT
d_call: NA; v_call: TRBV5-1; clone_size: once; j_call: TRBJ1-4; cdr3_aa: CASSLEYVAEKLFF; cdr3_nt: TGCGCCAGCAGCTTGGAGTACGTGGCTGAAAAACTGTTTTTT
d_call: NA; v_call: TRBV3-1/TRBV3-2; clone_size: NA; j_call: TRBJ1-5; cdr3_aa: CASSQVPGWQPQHF; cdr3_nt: TGTGCCAGCAGCCAAGTTCCAGGGTGGCAGCCCCAGCATTTT
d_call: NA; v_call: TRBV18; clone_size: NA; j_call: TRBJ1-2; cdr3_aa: CASSPMRGPDLTQADTF; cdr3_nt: TGTGCCAGCTCACCAATGCGAGGGCCCGACCTTACTCAGGCGGATACCTTC
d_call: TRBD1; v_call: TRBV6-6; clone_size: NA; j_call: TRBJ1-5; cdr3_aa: CASSWRTGGRNQPQHF; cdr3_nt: TGTGCCAGCAGTTGGCGGACAGGGGGCCGGAATCAGCCCCAGCATTTT
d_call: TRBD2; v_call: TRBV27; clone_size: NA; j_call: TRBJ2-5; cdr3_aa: CASSLTPLGLAGETQYF; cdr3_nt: TGTGCCAGCAGTCTGACACCCTTGGGGCTAGCGGGGGAGACCCAGTACTTC
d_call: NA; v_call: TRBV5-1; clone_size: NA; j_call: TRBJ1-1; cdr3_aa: CASSLGQSSLNTEAFF; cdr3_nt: TGCGCCAGCAGCTTGGGACAGTCCTCCTTGAACACTGAAGCTTTCTTT
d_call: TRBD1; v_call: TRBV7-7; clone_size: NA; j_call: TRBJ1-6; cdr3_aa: CASSLGTDNSPLHF; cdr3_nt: TGTGCTAGCAGCTTAGGGACAGACAATTCACCCCTCCACTTT
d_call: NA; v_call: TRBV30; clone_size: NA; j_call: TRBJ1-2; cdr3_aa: CASLERQENYGYTF; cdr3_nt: TGTGCCTCGTTGGAAAGACAGGAAAACTATGGCTACACCTTC
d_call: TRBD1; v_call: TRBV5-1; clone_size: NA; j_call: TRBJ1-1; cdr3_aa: CASSLEIQGLTEAFF; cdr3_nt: TGCGCCAGCAGCTTGGAAATACAGGGGTTGACTGAAGCTTTCTTT
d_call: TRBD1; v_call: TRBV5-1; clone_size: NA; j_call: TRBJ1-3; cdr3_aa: CASAATGQVNTIYF; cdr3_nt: TGCGCCAGCGCTGCGACAGGGCAAGTAAACACCATATATTTT
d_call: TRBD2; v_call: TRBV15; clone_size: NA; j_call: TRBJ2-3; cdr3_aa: CATSLRWVAGEQSTDTQYF; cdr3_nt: TGTGCCACCAGCCTTCGGTGGGTAGCGGGGGAGCAAAGCACAGATACGCAGTATTTT
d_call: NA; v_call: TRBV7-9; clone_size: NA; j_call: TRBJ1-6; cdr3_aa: CASSLGGYGSPLHF; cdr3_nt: TGTGCCAGCAGCTTAGGAGGGTACGGTTCACCCCTCCACTTT
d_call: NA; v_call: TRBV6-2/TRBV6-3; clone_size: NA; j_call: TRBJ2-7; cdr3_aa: CASSLGRRSYEQYF; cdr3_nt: TGTGCCAGCAGTTTGGGCAGACGCTCCTACGAGCAGTACTTC
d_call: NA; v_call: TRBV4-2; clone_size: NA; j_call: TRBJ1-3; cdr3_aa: CASSQEWLSSGNTIYF; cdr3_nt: TGTGCCAGCAGCCAAGAATGGCTTTCCTCTGGAAACACCATATATTTT
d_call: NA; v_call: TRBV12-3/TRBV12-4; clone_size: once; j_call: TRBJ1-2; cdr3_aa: CASSLRGELGYTF; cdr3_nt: TGTGCCAGCAGTCTTCGGGGTGAGCTTGGCTACACCTTC
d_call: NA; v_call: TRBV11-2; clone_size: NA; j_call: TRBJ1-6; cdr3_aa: CASSLLASYNSPLHF; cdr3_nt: TGTGCCAGCAGCTTACTGGCTTCCTATAATTCACCCCTCCACTTT
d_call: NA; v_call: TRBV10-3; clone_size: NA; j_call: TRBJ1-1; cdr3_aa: CAISPTGGTEAFF; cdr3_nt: TGTGCCATCAGCCCTACGGGGGGCACTGAAGCTTTCTTT
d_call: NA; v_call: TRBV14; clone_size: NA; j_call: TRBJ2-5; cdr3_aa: CASRPSSGGTQYF; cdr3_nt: TGTGCCAGCCGGCCATCTTCCGGAGGGACCCAGTACTTC
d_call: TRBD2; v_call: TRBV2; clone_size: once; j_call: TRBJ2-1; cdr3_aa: CASSEWIAGDNEQFF; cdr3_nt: TGTGCCAGCAGTGAGTGGATAGCGGGGGATAATGAGCAGTTCTTC
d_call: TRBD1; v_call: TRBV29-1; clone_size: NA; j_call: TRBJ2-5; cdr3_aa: CSVDGTGEETQYF; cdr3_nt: TGCAGCGTTGACGGGACAGGCGAGGAGACCCAGTACTTC
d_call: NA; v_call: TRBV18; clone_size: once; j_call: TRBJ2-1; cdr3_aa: CASSPSGHYNEQFF; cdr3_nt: TGTGCCAGCTCACCTAGCGGCCACTACAATGAGCAGTTCTTC
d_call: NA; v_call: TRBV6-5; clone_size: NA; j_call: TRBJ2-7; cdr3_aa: CAMRQDLSYEQYF; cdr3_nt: TGTGCCATGCGACAGGATCTCTCCTACGAGCAGTACTTC
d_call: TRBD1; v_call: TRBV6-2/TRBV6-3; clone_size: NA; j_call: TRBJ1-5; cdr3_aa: CASSPGKRQGPHQPQHF; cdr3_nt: TGTGCCAGCAGCCCTGGAAAGCGACAGGGACCCCATCAGCCCCAGCATTTT
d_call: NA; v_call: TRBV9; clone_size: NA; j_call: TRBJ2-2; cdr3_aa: CASSVAPHTVGELFF; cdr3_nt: TGTGCCAGCAGCGTAGCTCCTCATACGGTAGGGGAGCTGTTTTTT
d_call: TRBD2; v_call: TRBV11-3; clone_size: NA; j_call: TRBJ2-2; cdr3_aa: CASSSRTSGIPRELFF; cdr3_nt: TGTGCCAGCAGCTCCCGGACTAGCGGGATACCCCGAGAGCTGTTTTTT
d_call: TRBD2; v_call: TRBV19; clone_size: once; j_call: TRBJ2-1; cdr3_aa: CASSNPRLAGGRSYNEQFF; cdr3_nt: TGTGCCAGTAGTAACCCGAGACTAGCGGGGGGCCGCTCCTACAATGAGCAGTTCTTC
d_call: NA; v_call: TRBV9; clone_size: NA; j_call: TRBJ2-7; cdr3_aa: CASSVAPGAVPYEQYF; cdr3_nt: TGTGCCAGCAGCGTAGCTCCAGGGGCAGTACCCTACGAGCAGTACTTC
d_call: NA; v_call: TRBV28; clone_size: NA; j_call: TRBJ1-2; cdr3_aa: CASSPPTSGGYTF; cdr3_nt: TGTGCCAGCAGTCCTCCCACATCGGGGGGCTACACCTTC
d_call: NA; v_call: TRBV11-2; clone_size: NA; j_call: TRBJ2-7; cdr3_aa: CASSYPGQEQYF; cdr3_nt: TGTGCCAGCAGCTACCCCGGACAGGAGCAGTACTTC
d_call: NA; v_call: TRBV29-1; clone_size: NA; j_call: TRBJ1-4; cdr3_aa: CSVEEGGGHNEKLFF; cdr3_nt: TGCAGCGTTGAAGAAGGGGGAGGGCATAATGAAAAACTGTTTTTT